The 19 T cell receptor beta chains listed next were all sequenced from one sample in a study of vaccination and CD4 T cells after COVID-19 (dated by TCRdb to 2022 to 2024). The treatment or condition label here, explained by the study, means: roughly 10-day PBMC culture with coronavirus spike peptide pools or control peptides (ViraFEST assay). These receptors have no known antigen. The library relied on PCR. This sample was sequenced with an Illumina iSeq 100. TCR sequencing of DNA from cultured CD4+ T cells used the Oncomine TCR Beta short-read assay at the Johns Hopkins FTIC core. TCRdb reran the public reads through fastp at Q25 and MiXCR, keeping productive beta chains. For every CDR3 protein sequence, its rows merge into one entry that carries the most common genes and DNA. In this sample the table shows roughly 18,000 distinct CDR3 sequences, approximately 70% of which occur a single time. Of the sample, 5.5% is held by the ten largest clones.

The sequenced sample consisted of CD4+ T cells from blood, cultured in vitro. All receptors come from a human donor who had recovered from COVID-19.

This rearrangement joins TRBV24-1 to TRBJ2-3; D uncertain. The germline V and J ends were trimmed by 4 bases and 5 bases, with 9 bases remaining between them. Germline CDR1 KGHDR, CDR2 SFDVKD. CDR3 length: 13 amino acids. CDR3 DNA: TGTGCCACCAGTGAGAGTGGCCGAGATACGCAGTATTTT. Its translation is CATSESGRDTQYF.

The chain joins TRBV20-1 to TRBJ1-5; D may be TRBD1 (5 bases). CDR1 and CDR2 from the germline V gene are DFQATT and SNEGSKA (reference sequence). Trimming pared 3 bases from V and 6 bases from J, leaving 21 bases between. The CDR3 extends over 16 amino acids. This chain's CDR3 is CSARFNLAGLSQPQHF. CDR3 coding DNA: TGCAGTGCTAGGTTTAATTTGGCAGGGTTGAGTCAGCCCCAGCATTTT.

The CDR3 loop reads CARWTGGNTIYF. DNA of the CDR3: TGTGCCAGATGGACAGGAGGAAACACCATATATTTT. V and J are TRBV2 and TRBJ1-3, with 7 bases aligning to TRBD1. CDR3 size: 12 residues. The V and J ends lost 9 bases and 4 bases, in that order; junction bases with no gene match: 3. Germline V gene sequence: CDR1 SNHLY, CDR2 FYNNEI.

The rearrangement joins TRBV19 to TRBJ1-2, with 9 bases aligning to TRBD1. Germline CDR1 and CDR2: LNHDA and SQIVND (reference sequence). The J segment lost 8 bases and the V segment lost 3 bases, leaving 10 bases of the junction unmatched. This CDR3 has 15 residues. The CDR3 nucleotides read TGTGCCAGTAGTATTTCTCGACAGGGGGAGAGGGGCTACACCTTC. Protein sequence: CASSISRQGERGYTF.

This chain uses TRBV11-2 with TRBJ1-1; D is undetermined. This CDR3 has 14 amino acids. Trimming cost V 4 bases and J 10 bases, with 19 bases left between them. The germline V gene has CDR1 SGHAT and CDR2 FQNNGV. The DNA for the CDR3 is TGTGCCAGCAGCTCCTACGAGGGAATTCTTGGAGCTTTCTTT. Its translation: CASSSYEGILGAFF.

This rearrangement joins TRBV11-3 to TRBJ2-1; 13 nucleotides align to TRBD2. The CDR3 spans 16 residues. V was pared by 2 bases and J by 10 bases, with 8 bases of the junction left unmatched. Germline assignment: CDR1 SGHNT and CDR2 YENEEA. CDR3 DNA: TGTGCCAGCAGCTTATCTGGACTAGCGGGAGCAGCCGAGCAGTTCTTC. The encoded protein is CASSLSGLAGAAEQFF. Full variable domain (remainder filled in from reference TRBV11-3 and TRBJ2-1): EAGVVQSPRYKIIEKKQPVAFWCNPISGHNTLYWYLQNLGQGPELLIRYENEEAVDDSQLPKDRFSAERLKGVDSTLKIQPAELGDSAVYLCASSLSGLAGAAEQFFGPGTRLTVL.

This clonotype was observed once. CDR3 nucleotide sequence: TGTGCCAGCAGCCGGACTAGCCCTCCAGGAGATACGCAGTATTTT. Translated: CASSRTSPPGDTQYF. This rearrangement joins TRBV7-2 to TRBJ2-3; 8 nucleotides match TRBD2. J was trimmed by 5 bases and V by 5 bases; bases with no gene match: 9. This CDR3 spans 15 amino acids. The germline gives CDR1 SGHTA, CDR2 FQGNSA.

In DNA, the CDR3 is TGTGCCAGCAGCCCCTGGGGCCGGGGAGATACGCAGTATTTT. This sequence encodes CASSPWGRGDTQYF. J is TRBJ2-3 and V is TRBV7-9; perhaps D is TRBD1 or TRBD2 (5 bases each). V lost 5 bases to trimming and J lost 5 bases, with 14 bases between them. The CDR3 is made up of 14 amino acids. Germline CDR1 reads SEHNR; CDR2 reads FQNEAQ (reference sequence).

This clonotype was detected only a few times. The CDR3 reads CATSRDWGKGVYQPQHF. The CDR3 DNA sequence: TGTGCCACCAGCAGAGATTGGGGAAAGGGGGTGTATCAGCCCCAGCATTTT. The chain links TRBV15 to TRBJ1-5; D is possibly TRBD1 (6 bases). With 0 bases removed from V and 5 bases from J, the gap between germline ends came to 17 bases. The CDR3 runs to 17 residues. Germline loops: CDR1 LNHNV, CDR2 YYDKDF (reference sequence). The full variable domain, completed using reference TRBV15 and TRBJ1-5, is DAMVIQNPRYQVTQFGKPVTLSCSQTLNHNVMYWYQQKSSQAPKLLFHYYDKDFNNEADTPDNFQSRRPNTSFCFLDIRSPGLGDTAMYLCATSRDWGKGVYQPQHFGDGTRLSIL.

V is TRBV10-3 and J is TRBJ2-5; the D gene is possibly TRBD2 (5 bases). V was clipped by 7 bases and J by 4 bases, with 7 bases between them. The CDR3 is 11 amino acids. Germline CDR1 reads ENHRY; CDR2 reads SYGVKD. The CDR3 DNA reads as TGTGCCATCAAGGACTTAGAGACCCAGTACTTC. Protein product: CAIKDLETQYF.

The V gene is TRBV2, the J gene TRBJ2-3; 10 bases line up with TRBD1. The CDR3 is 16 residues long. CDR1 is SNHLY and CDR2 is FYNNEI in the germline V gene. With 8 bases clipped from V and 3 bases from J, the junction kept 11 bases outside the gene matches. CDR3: CASYRDRGWGTDTQYF. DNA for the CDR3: TGTGCCAGCTACCGGGACAGGGGATGGGGTACAGATACGCAGTATTTT. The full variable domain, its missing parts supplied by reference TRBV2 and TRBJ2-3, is EPEVTQTPSHQVTQMGQEVILRCVPISNHLYFYWYRQILGQKVEFLVSFYNNEISEKSEIFDDQFSVERPDGSNFTLKIRSTKLEDSAMYFCASYRDRGWGTDTQYFGPGTRLTVL.

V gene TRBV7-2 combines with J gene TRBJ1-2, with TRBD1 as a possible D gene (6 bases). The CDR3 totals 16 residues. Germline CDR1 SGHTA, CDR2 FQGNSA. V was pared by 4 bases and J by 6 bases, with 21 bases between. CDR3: CASSSRQAVRLNGYTF. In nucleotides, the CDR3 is TGTGCCAGCAGCTCCCGACAGGCCGTCAGGCTCAATGGCTACACCTTC. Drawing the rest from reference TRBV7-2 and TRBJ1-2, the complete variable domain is GAGVSQSPSNKVTEKGKDVELRCDPISGHTALYWYRQSLGQGLEFLIYFQGNSAPDKSGLPSDRFSAERTGGSVSTLTIQRTQQEDSAVYLCASSSRQAVRLNGYTFGSGTRLTVV.

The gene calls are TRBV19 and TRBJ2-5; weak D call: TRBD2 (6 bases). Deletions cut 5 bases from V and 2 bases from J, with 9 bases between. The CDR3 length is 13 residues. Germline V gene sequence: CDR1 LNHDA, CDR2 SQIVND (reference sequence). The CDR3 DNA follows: TGTGCCAGTAGTCGGGGAGGTCAAGAGACCCAGTACTTC. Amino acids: CASSRGGQETQYF.

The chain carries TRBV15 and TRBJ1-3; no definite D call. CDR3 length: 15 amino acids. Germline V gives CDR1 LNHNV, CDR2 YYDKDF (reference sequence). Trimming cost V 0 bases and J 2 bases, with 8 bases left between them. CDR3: CATSRDYNAGNTIYF. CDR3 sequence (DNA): TGTGCCACCAGCAGAGATTACAATGCTGGAAACACCATATATTTT.

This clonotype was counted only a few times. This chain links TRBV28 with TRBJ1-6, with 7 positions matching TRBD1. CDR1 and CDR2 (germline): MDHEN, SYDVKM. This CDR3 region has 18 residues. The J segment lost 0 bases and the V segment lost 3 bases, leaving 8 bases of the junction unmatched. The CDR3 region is CASSLTGTLSSYNSPLHF. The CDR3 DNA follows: TGTGCCAGCAGTTTGACAGGGACCCTTAGCTCCTATAATTCACCCCTCCACTTT. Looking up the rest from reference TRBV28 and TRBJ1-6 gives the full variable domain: DVKVTQSSRYLVKRTGEKVFLECVQDMDHENMFWYRQDPGLGLRLIYFSYDVKMKEKGDIPEGYSVSREKKERFSLILESASTNQTSMYLCASSLTGTLSSYNSPLHFGNGTRLTVT.

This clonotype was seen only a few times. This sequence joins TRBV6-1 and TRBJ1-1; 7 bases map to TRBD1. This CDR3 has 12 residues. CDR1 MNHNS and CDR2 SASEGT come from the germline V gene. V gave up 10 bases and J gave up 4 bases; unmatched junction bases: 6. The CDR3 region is CATTNRGTEAFF. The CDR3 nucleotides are TGTGCCACCACCAACAGGGGCACTGAAGCTTTCTTT.

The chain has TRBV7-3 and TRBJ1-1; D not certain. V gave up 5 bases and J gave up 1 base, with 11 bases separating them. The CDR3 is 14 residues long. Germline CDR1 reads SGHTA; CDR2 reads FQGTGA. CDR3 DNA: TGTGCCAGCAGCCCTGGCGCTGGGAACACTGAAGCTTTCTTT. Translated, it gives CASSPGAGNTEAFF.

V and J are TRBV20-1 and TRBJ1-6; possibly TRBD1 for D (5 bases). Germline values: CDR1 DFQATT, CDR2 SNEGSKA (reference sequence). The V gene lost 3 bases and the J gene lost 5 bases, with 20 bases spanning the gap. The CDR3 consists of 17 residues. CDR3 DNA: TGCAGTGCTAGTACCCACCGGCAGGGTGGGAATAATTCACCCCTCCACTTT. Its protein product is CSASTHRQGGNNSPLHF.

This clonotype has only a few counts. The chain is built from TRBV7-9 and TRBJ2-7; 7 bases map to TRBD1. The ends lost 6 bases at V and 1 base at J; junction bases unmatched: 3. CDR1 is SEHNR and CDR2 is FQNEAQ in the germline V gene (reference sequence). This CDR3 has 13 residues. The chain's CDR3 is CASRDRTSYEQYF. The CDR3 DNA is TGTGCCAGCAGGGACAGGACATCCTACGAGCAGTACTTC.